Listed here is a single TCR beta chain. Its antigen is still unknown. Base qualities are not at hand, and no much larger clone is one base apart. Synthesis of TCR cDNA relied on 5'RACE template switching, a step that introduced a universal primer site along with unique molecular identifiers. Priming for cDNA synthesis came from both the TCR alpha and TCR beta constant segments. Two PCR steps were used to amplify libraries, with sample barcodes and sequencing adapters being added in the second step. Libraries were sequenced on Illumina HiSeq 2500 (2x100 bp) or NovaSeq (2x150 bp). The source study handled its data this way. Reads were demultiplexed and collapsed into UMI consensus sequences with MIGEC, and V(D)J alignment was performed with MiXCR. Vaccine-responding clonotypes were defined with edgeR using replicate PBMC samples, requiring FDR below 0.01 and a log2 fold change above 5 up to day 15. CD4 or CD8 identity was assigned to each bulk clonotype according to whether the clonotype was present at higher abundance in the sequenced CD4 repertoire or the sequenced CD8 repertoire. TCRdb trimmed public reads at Q25 via fastp, called clones via MiXCR and kept in-frame beta chains. Identical CDR3 protein sequences are pooled into one entry, listed with their most common genes and DNA. Here the V and J calls rest on TCRdb's processing, not on the authors' analysis. The sample table records about 340,000 distinct CDR3 sequences; 7.5% to 9% of these occur just once. More than 15% of the sample comes from the top ten.

The data were obtained in a study of T cells after yellow fever vaccination (dated by TCRdb to between 2017 and 2020). Broadly, across the study: The SMART-Seq v4 Ultra Low Input RNA kit was used to prepare libraries from fractions with low cell numbers. Two healthy male donors made up the cohort, one aged 18 to 29 years and the other aged 30 to 40 years. Bulk PBMC replicates and cell subsets were isolated from blood drawn at multiple timepoints before and after both primary and secondary immunization. To follow T-cell clones before and after both primary and booster YFV17D yellow fever vaccination, bulk TCR alpha and beta repertoires underwent longitudinal sequencing.

V and J lose 7 bases and 5 bases, and a span of 21 bases separates them. Including the terminal cysteine and phenylalanine, the CDR3 comprises 16 residues. The kept DNA is CDR3 alone, 48 bases in frame from the first base. Results and caveats for the whole study, not just this receptor: Because the study included only a couple of donors, the extent to which the findings can be generalized is limited. Computational filtering was required because FACS-sorted repertoires could contain abundant contaminating clonotypes from the bulk population. Compared with the primary T-cell response, the secondary T-cell response was weaker but faster, peaking on day 5 rather than day 15. Most clones expanded after primary vaccination (almost 97% of CD4 and roughly 91% of CD8) were re-detected after the booster, suggesting that broad memory maintenance occurred. A small fraction of clonotypes appeared in both the CD4 and CD8 compartments, likely as a result of convergent recombination.

The treatment or condition label for this specimen denotes: live attenuated yellow fever vaccine strain. At every blood-draw timepoint, two biological replicates of bulk PBMCs were collected. PBMCs were isolated from peripheral blood using a standard Ficoll-Paque protocol. TriZol was used to extract RNA from bulk PBMCs, CD4 and CD8 fractions, and dextramer-positive and dextramer-negative fractions. The source was PBMCs, collected on the day of the first yellow fever vaccination. The clonotype was recovered from a man between 18 and 29 years old who received the YFV17D yellow fever vaccine. Recombination linked TRBV12-3 or TRBV12-4 to TRBJ2-1; the D gene could be TRBD1 or TRBD2, each one agreeing over 5 bases. The nucleotides are TGTGCCAGCACTTCCGCCAGGGAATTGGGAGACAATGAGCAGTTCTTC. Its protein is CASTSARELGDNEQFF.